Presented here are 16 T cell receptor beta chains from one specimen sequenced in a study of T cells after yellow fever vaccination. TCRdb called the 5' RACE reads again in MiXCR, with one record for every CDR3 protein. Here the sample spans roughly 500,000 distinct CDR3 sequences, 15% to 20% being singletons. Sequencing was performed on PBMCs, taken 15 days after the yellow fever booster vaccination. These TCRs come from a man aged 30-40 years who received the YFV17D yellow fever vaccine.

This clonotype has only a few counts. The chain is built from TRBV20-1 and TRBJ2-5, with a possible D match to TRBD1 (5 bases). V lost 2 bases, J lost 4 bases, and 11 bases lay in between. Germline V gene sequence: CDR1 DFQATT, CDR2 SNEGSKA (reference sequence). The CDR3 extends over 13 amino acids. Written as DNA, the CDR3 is TGCAGTGCTAGAAACGGACAAAGAGAGACCCAGTACTTC. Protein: CSARNGQRETQYF.

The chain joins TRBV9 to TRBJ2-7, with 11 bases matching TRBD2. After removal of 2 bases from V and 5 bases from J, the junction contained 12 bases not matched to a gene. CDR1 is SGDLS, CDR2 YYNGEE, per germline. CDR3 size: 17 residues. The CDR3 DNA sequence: TGTGCCAGCAGCGTCACTAGCGGGAGCGCCGGGGGCGACGAGCAGTACTTC. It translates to CASSVTSGSAGGDEQYF.

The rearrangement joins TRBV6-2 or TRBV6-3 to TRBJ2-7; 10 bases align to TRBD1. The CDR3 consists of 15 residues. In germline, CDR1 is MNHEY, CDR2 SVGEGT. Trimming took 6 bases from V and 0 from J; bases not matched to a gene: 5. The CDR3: CASRTGTGDSYEQYF. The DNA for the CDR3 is TGTGCCAGCAGGACCGGGACAGGGGACTCCTACGAGCAGTACTTC.

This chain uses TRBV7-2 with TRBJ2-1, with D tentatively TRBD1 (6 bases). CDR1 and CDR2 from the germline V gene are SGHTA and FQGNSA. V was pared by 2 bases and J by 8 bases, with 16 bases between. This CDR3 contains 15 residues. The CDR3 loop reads CASSLWGRARDEQFF. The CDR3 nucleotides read TGTGCCAGCAGCTTATGGGGGCGGGCCAGGGATGAGCAGTTCTTC.

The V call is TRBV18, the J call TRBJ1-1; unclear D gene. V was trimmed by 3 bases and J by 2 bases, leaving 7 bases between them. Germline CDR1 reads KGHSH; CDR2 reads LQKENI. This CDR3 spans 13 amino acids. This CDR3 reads CASSPGSNTEAFF. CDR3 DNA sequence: TGTGCCAGCTCACCTGGTAGCAACACTGAAGCTTTCTTT.

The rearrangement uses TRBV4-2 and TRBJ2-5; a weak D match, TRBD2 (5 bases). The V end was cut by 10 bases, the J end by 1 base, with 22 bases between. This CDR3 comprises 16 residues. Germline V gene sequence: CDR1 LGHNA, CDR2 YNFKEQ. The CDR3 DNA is TGTGCCATCGGCTCCGGGGTCTTCTTCGGCCAAGAGACCCAGTACTTC. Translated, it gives CAIGSGVFFGQETQYF.

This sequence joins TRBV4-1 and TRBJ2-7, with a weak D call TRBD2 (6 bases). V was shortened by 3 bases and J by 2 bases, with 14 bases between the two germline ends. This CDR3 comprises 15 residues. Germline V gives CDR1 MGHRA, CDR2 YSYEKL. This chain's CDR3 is CASSHLGGEPYEQYF. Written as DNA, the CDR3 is TGCGCCAGCAGCCACCTCGGGGGAGAGCCCTACGAGCAGTACTTC.

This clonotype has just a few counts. The CDR3 reads CASSLFGGQTTTDTQYF. As DNA, the CDR3 is TGTGCCAGCAGCTTATTCGGCGGCCAAACTACAACAGATACGCAGTATTTT. The chain is built from TRBV7-2 and TRBJ2-3; D gene uncertain. V was pared by 2 bases and J by 3 bases, with 18 bases between. Looked up from germline, CDR1 is SGHTA and CDR2 is FQGNSA. The CDR3 totals 17 residues.

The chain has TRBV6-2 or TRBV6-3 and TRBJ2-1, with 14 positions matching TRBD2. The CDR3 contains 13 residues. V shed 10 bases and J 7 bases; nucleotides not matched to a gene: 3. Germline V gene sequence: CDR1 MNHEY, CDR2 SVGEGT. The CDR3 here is CAIGLAGGNEQFF. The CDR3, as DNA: TGTGCCATCGGACTAGCGGGAGGTAATGAGCAGTTCTTC.

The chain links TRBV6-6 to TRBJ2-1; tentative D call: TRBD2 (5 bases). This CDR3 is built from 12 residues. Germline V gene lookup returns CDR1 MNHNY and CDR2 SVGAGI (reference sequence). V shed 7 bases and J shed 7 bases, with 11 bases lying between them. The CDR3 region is CASKDGMNEQFF. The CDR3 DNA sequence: TGTGCCAGCAAGGACGGGATGAATGAGCAGTTCTTC.

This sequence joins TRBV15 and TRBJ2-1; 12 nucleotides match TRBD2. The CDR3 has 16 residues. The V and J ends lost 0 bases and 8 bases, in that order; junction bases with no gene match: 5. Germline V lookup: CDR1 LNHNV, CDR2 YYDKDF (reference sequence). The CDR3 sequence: CATSRDATSGSHEQFF. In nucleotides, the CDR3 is TGTGCCACCAGCAGAGACGCGACTAGCGGGAGTCATGAGCAGTTCTTC.

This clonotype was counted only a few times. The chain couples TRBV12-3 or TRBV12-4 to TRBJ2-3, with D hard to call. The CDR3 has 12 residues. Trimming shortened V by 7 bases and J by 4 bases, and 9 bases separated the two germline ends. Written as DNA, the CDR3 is TGTGCCAGCAATAGGTCCCCAGATACGCAGTATTTT. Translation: CASNRSPDTQYF.

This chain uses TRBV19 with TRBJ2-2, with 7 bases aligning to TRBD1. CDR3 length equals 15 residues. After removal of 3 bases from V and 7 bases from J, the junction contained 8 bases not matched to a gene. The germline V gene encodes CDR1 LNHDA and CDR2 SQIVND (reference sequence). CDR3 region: CASSIQSQGDGELFF. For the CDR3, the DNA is TGTGCCAGTAGTATCCAATCTCAGGGGGACGGGGAGCTGTTTTTT.

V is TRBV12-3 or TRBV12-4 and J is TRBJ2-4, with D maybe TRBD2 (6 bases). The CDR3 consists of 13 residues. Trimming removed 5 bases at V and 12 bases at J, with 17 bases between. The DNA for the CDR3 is TGTGCCAGCAGTGCGGACTACCCAATGGATCAGTACTTC. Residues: CASSADYPMDQYF.

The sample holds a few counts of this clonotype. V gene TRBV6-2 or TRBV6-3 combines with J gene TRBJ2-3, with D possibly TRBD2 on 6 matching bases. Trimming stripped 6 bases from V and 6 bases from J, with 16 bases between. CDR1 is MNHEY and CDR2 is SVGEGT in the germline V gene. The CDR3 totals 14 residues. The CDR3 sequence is CASSSGSPQDTQYF. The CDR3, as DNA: TGTGCCAGCAGCTCCGGGAGCCCCCAGGATACGCAGTATTTT.

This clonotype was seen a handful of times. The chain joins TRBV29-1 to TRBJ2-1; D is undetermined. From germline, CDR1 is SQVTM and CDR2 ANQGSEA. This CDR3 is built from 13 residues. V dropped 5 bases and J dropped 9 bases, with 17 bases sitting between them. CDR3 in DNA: TGCAGCGTTCGTCGATCTCCGGCCGTTGAGCAGTTCTTC. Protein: CSVRRSPAVEQFF.